The 9 T cell receptor beta chains reported below all come from one sample, sequenced in a study of shared clonotypes between healthy human individuals. Using immunoSEQ multiplex PCR, the repertoire was profiled, and TCRdb retains in-frame clones only, with some absent. The sample yields some 2,500,000 clones, around 92% seen once. The specimen was naive CD4+ T cells from PBMCs. Described subset: CD45RA+ positively selected. The receptors here all came from a man aged 18 to 35 in good health. Some clones in this sample may be carry-over from other donors' samples.

V gene TRBV14 combines with J gene TRBJ2-2; tentatively, D is TRBD2 (6 bases). The V and J ends lost 4 bases and 1 base respectively, with 13 bases between them. The CDR3 spans 16 residues. Per germline, CDR1 SGHDN and CDR2 FVKESK. CDR3 in amino acids: CASSLRWRGNTGELFF. The DNA of the CDR3 is TGTGCCAGCAGCCTTCGGTGGCGGGGGAACACCGGGGAGCTGTTTTTT.

This chain uses TRBV9 with TRBJ1-4; D unresolved. This CDR3 is 15 amino acids long. Germline V gene lookup returns CDR1 SGDLS and CDR2 YYNGEE. Between the trimmed V and J ends, which lost 1 base and 0 bases, there was a span of 7 bases. This CDR3 reads CASSVSGATNEKLFF. The CDR3 DNA reads as TGTGCCAGCAGCGTAAGTGGAGCAACTAATGAAAAACTGTTTTTT. The entire variable domain, with the rest obtained from reference TRBV9 and TRBJ1-4, is as follows: DSGVTQTPKHLITATGQRVTLRCSPRSGDLSVYWYQQSLDQGLQFLIQYYNGEERAKGNILERFSAQQFPDLHSELNLSSLELGDSALYFCASSVSGATNEKLFFGSGTQLSVL.

The chain carries TRBV19 and TRBJ1-5, with TRBD1 as a possible D gene (5 bases). The CDR3 is 14 residues long. Trimming left V 6 bases short and J 12 bases short, with 21 bases between. Germline assignment: CDR1 LNHDA and CDR2 SQIVND (reference sequence). As DNA, the CDR3 is TGTGCCAGTAGCTTAGGGCCGGGGCCCGCTAACCAGCATTTT. This encodes CASSLGPGPANQHF. The whole variable domain, filled in from reference TRBV19 and TRBJ1-5, reads DGGITQSPKYLFRKEGQNVTLSCEQNLNHDAMYWYRQDPGQGLRLIYYSQIVNDFQKGDIAEGYSVSREKKESFPLTVTSAQKNPTAFYLCASSLGPGPANQHFGDGTRLSIL.

The chain uses TRBV6-5 and TRBJ1-4; 10 bases line up with TRBD1. The V gene end was trimmed by 6 bases and the J gene end by 6 bases; junction bases not matched to a gene: 4. Per germline, CDR1 MNHEY and CDR2 SVGAGI. The CDR3 totals 14 residues. CDR3 coding DNA: TGTGCCAGCAGCAGGACAGGGGGGGATGAAAAACTGTTTTTT. This sequence encodes CASSRTGGDEKLFF.

The chain has TRBV28 and TRBJ1-5; D is ambiguous. Trimming left V 11 bases short and J 0 bases short, with 14 bases between. The CDR3 totals 14 residues. From germline, CDR1 is MDHEN and CDR2 SYDVKM. In DNA form, the CDR3 reads TGTGCCTCATTACCCGGTTATAGCAATCAGCCCCAGCATTTT. Translation: CASLPGYSNQPQHF.

This chain links TRBV5-6 with TRBJ1-1, with D tentatively TRBD1 (6 bases). The V gene's germline CDR1 is SGHDT and CDR2 YYEEEE. The CDR3 totals 16 residues. Trimming left V 3 bases short and J 1 base short, with 16 bases between. This CDR3 is CASSWGPPGQNTEAFF. The CDR3 DNA follows: TGTGCCAGCAGCTGGGGCCCTCCGGGACAGAACACTGAAGCTTTCTTT.

The gene calls are TRBV5-1 and TRBJ2-5, with TRBD1 as a possible D gene (6 bases). This CDR3 is 14 amino acids long. Germline loops: CDR1 SGHRS, CDR2 YFSETQ. V was cut by 3 bases and J by 2 bases, with 11 bases left in between. CDR3 bases: TGCGCCAGCAGCTACGGGACATCACAAGAGACCCAGTACTTC. This encodes CASSYGTSQETQYF.

This clone was seen once. This chain joins TRBV5-1 and TRBJ2-3; D gene unclear. The germline CDR1 and CDR2 sequences are SGHRS and YFSETQ. Trimming took 4 bases from V and 1 from J, leaving 10 bases between them. CDR3 length: 14 residues. The CDR3 protein is CASSTGGRTDTQYF. The CDR3 region has the DNA TGCGCCAGCAGCACGGGTGGGCGCACAGATACGCAGTATTTT.

This clone appeared a single time. The genes are TRBV7-9 and TRBJ2-5, with D unclear. CDR1 and CDR2 from the germline V gene are SEHNR and FQNEAQ (reference sequence). This CDR3 has 14 amino acids. The V end lost 2 bases, the J end lost 5 bases, and 12 bases lay between the germline ends. CDR3 loop: CASSLSGAQETQYF. DNA of the CDR3: TGTGCCAGCAGCTTATCCGGAGCTCAGGAGACCCAGTACTTC.